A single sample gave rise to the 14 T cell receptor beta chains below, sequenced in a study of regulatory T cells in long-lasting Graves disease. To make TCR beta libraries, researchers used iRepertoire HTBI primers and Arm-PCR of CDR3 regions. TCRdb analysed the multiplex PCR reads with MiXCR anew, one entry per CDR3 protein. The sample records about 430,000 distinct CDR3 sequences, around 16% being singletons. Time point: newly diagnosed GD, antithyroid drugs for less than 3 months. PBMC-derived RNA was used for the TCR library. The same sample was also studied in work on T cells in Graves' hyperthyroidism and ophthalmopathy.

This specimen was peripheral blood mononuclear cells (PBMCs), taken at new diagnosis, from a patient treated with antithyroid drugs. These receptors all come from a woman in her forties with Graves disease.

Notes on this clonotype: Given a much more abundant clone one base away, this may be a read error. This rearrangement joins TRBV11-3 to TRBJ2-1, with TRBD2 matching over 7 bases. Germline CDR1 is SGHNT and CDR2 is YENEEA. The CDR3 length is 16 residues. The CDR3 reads CTSSHRAGVAYNEQFF. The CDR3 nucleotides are TGTACCAGCAGCCATAGGGCGGGAGTCGCCTACAATGAGCAGTTCTTC.

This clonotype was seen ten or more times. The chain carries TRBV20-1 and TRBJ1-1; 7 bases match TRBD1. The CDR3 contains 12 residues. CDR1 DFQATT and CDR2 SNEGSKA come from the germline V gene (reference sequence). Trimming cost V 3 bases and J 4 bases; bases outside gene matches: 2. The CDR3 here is CSASDRATEAFF. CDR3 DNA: TGCAGTGCTAGTGACAGGGCCACTGAAGCTTTCTTT.

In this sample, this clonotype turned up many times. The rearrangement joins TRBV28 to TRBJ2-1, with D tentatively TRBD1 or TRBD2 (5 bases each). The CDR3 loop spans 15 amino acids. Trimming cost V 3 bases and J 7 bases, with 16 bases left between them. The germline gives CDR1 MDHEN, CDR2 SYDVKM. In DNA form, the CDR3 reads TGTGCCAGCAGTTTGGGCCCGGGACGGCATAATGAGCAGTTCTTC. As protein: CASSLGPGRHNEQFF.

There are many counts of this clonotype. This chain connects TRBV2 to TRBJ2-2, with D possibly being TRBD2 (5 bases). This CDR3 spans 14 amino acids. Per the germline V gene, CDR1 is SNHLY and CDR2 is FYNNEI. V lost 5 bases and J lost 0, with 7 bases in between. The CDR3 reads CASSRESNTGELFF. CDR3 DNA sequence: TGTGCCAGCAGTCGGGAATCGAACACCGGGGAGCTGTTTTTT. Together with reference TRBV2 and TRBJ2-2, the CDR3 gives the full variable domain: EPEVTQTPSHQVTQMGQEVILRCVPISNHLYFYWYRQILGQKVEFLVSFYNNEISEKSEIFDDQFSVERPDGSNFTLKIRSTKLEDSAMYFCASSRESNTGELFFGEGSRLTVL.

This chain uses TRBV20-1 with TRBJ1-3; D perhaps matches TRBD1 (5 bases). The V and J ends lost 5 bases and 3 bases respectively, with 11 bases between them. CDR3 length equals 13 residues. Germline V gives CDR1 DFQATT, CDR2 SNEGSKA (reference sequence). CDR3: CSASGPDGNTIYF. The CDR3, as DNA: TGCAGTGCTTCGGGACCGGATGGAAACACCATATATTTT.

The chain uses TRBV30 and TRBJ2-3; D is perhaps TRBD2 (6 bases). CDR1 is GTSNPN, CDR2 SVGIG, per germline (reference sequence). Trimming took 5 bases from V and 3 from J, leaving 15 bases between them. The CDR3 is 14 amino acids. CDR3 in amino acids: CAWGTLAGTDTQYF. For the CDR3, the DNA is TGTGCCTGGGGGACCTTGGCGGGGACAGATACGCAGTATTTT.

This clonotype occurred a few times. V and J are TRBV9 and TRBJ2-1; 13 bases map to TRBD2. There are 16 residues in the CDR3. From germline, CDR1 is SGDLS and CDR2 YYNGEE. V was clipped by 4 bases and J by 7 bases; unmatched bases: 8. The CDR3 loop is CASSPGTSGEGNEQFF. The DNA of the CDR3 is TGTGCCAGCAGCCCCGGGACTAGCGGGGAGGGAAATGAGCAGTTCTTC.

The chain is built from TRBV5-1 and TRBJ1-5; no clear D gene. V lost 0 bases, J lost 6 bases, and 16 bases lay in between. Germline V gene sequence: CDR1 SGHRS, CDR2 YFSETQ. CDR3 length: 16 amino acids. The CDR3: CASSLEGPGGGQPQHF. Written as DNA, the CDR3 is TGCGCCAGCAGCTTGGAAGGCCCCGGCGGCGGTCAGCCCCAGCATTTT.

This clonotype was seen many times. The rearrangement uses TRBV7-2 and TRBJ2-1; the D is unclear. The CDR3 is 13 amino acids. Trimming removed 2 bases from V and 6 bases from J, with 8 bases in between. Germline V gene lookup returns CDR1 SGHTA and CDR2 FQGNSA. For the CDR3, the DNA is TGTGCCAGCAGCTTAATGAGGTCCAATGAGCAGTTCTTC. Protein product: CASSLMRSNEQFF.

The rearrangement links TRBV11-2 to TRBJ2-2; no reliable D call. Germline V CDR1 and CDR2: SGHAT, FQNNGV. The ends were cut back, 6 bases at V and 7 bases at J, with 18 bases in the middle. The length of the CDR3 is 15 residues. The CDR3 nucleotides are TGTGCCAGCAGTTCCGGACGGAACTGGGGCGGGGAGCTGTTTTTT. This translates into CASSSGRNWGGELFF.

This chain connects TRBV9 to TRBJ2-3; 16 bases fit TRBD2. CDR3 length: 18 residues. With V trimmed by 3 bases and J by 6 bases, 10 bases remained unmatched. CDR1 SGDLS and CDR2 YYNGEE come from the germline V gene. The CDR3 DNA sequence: TGTGCCAGCAGCGCCTCCGGGACTAGCGGGAGGGTCATGGATACGCAGTATTTT. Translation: CASSASGTSGRVMDTQYF.

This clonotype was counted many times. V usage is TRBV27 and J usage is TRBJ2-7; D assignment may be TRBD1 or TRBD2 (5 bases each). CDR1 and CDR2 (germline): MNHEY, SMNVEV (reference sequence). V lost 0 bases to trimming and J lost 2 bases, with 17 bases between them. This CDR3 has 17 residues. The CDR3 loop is CASSLSLRDQTPYEQYF. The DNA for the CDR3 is TGTGCCAGCAGTTTATCGCTCAGGGACCAAACTCCCTACGAGCAGTACTTC.

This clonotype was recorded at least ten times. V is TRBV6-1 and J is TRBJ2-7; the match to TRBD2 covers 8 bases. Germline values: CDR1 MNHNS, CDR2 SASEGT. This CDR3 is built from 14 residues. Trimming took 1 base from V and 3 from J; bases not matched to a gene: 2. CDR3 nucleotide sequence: TGTGCCAGCAGTGAAGGACGGGGGGGCTACGAGCAGTACTTC. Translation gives CASSEGRGGYEQYF.

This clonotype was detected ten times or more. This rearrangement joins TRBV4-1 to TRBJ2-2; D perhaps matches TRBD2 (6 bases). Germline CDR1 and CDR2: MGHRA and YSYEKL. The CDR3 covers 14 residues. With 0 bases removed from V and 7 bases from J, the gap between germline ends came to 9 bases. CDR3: CASSQEGGGGELFF. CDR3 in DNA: TGCGCCAGCAGCCAAGAGGGAGGCGGCGGGGAGCTGTTTTTT.